The source of this TCR beta chain is a study of blood T cell repertoires in COVID-19 (dated by TCRdb to about 2020). Background on the whole study: Samples covering the acute and convalescent phases of COVID-19 were provided by collaborators in the United States, Italy and Spain. The dataset comprised deeply sampled blood TCRbeta repertoires from subjects exposed to, actively infected with, or recovered from COVID-19. Samples came from the ongoing ImmuneRACE study (first 160 participants) plus 1,254 subjects from 6 global collaborators. HLA class I and class II types, where available, came from metadata supplied by the sample provider rather than from assay-based typing. The prospective study material was composed of cDNA or gDNA derived from T cells, B-cell-depleted T cells, or PBMCs. The repertoires were released in a freely available public database intended as a resource for research on the immune response to SARS-CoV-2. A de-identified subject ID, COVID-19 status, age in years and sex were almost always included in the sample metadata. Overall study outcomes, separate from this receptor: How much clinical and demographic metadata was included differed by source and by participant, and the metadata was provided uncurated.

Participants in the prospective study were enrolled through a virtual design, were aged about 18 to 100 years, and lived in roughly 25 United States geographic areas. In the prospective study, cohorts were assigned on the basis of participant-reported clinical history obtained from a screening survey and a study questionnaire. ImmuneRACE Cohort 3 recovered participants were defined by two consecutive negative NP/OP PCR tests, healthcare professional clearance, or symptom resolution. Each participant in the prospective study had whole blood, serum and a nasopharyngeal or oropharyngeal swab collected by mobile phlebotomists. Prospective study participants could optionally give additional blood draws and questionnaires over an approximately 2-month period. Prospective study blood samples were shipped either frozen or at room temperature before DNA extraction. In regard to this clone: Its antigen target is currently unknown. Nothing much larger sits one base from this clone, and base qualities are not available.

The CDR3 measures 14 amino acids from cysteine to phenylalanine. Of all the DNA, just the CDR3 is kept, 42 bases in frame from base 1. The trim is 2 bases for V and 0 bases for J, with a gap of 6 bases between the germline ends. Based on the germline V gene (reference sequence), the CDR1 and CDR2 sequences are LNHNV and YYDKDF. TCRbeta CDR3 regions were amplified from genomic DNA by means of the immunoSEQ Assay, a bias-controlled multiplex PCR. The original methods were these. Within the assay, amplification of reference gene primers was used to estimate how many nucleated cells each sample contained. To quantify the absolute abundance of each unique TCRbeta CDR3 rearrangement, sequence reads were collapsed and filtered. For each sample, productive Simpson clonality was calculated as the square root of Simpson's diversity index over productive rearrangements. TCRdb retrieved this table from immuneACCESS and kept in-frame rearrangements only. Not all clones are present; in checked studies, unresolved V genes account for under half, and no reason is known for the remainder. V, J and clone size are those of that table, while D and trimming were read from the DNA. This sample lists about 180,000 clones; roughly 83% were detected once. Of the sample, about 9.6% falls within the top ten clones.

The V gene is TRBV15 and the J gene is TRBJ2-3; the D gene cannot be resolved reliably. The specimen was PBMCs or T cells enriched from blood (not recorded which). This sequence was found in a woman under 40 who had recovered from COVID-19. The DNA sequence reads TGTGCCACCAGCAGACGTTATAGCACAGATACGCAGTATTTT. This translates into CATSRRYSTDTQYF.